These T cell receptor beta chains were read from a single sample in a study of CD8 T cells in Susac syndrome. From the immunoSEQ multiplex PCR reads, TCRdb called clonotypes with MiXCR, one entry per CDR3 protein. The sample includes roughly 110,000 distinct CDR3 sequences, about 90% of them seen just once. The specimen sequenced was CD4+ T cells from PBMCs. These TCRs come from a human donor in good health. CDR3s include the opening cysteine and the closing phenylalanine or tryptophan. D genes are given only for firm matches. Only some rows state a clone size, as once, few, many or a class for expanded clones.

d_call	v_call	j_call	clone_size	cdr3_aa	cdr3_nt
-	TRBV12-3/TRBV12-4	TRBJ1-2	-	CASSLQVRGGYTF	TGTGCCAGCAGTTTACAAGTAAGGGGTGGCTACACCTTC
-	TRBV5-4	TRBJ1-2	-	CASSLAGPSSYGYTF	TGTGCCAGCAGCTTGGCAGGGCCTTCTTCCTATGGCTACACCTTC
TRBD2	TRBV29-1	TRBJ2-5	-	CSVVLLAGGLPTGETQYF	TGCAGCGTTGTTCTACTAGCGGGAGGGCTACCCACGGGGGAGACCCAGTACTTC
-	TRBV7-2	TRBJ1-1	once	CASSPRSGGEEAFF	TGTGCCAGCAGCCCCCGCAGTGGGGGGGAGGAAGCTTTCTTT
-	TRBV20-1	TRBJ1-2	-	CSAPSRGEGGYTF	TGCAGTGCGCCGTCCCGAGGTGAGGGAGGCTACACCTTC
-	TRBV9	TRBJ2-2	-	CASREAGPSNTGELFF	TGTGCCAGCAGGGAGGCGGGGCCCTCGAACACCGGGGAGCTGTTTTTT
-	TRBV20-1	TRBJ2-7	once	CSARGRDYEQYF	TGCAGTGCTAGAGGACGGGACTACGAGCAGTACTTC
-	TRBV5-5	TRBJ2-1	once	CASSFDWLNEQFF	TGTGCCAGCAGCTTCGACTGGCTCAATGAGCAGTTCTTC
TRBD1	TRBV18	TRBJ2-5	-	CASSPPRTGAYQETQYF	TGTGCCAGCTCACCTCCTCGGACAGGGGCGTACCAAGAGACCCAGTACTTC
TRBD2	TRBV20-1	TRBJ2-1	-	CSARPSSGNHNEQFF	TGCAGTGCTAGGCCCTCTAGCGGGAACCACAATGAGCAGTTCTTC
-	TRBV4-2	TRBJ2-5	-	CASSQDITRGRQETQYF	TGTGCCAGCAGCCAAGATATTACTAGAGGCCGACAAGAGACCCAGTACTTC
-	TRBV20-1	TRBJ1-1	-	CSARSAGQFMNTEAFF	TGCAGTGCCAGATCGGCGGGACAATTCATGAACACTGAAGCTTTCTTT
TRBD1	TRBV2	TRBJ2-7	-	CASSEPGQAYEQYF	TGTGCCAGCAGTGAACCGGGACAGGCCTACGAGCAGTACTTC
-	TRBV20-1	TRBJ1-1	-	CSAIRVTEAFF	TGCAGTGCTATACGAGTCACTGAAGCTTTCTTT
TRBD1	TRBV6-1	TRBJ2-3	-	CASSRRGTGGAVSTDTQYF	TGTGCCAGCAGCCGCCGTGGGACAGGGGGCGCCGTTAGCACAGATACGCAGTATTTT
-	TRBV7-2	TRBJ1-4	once	CASSKGTTNEKLFF	TGTGCCAGCAGTAAGGGAACAACTAATGAAAAACTGTTTTTT
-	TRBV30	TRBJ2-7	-	CAWSEGGAAVRF	TGTGCCTGGAGTGAAGGTGGTGCAGCTGTACGCTTC
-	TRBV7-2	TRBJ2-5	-	CASSLREAQYF	TGTGCCAGCAGTCTAAGAGAGGCCCAGTACTTC
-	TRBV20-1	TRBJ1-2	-	CSAKGGGNYGYTF	TGCAGTGCTAAGGGCGGGGGGAACTATGGCTACACCTTC
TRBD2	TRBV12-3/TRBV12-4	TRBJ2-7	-	CASGDLAGASYEQYF	TGTGCCAGCGGAGACTTAGCGGGCGCCTCCTACGAGCAGTACTTC
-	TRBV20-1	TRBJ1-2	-	CSARERTDRGYTF	TGCAGTGCTAGAGAGAGGACAGACCGTGGCTACACCTTC
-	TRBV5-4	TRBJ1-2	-	CASSRQSSTDYTF	TGTGCCAGCAGCAGACAGTCATCCACAGACTACACCTTC
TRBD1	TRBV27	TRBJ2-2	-	CASSWITGTGPIWELFF	TGTGCCAGCAGTTGGATCACCGGGACAGGGCCCATCTGGGAGCTGTTTTTT
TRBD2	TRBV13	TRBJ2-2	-	CASSLGTSGSGETGELFF	TGTGCCAGCAGCTTAGGGACTAGCGGGAGTGGAGAAACCGGGGAGCTGTTTTTT
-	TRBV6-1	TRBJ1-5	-	CASSEESGGGNQPQHF	TGTGCCAGCAGTGAAGAGTCCGGGGGGGGCAATCAGCCCCAGCATTTT
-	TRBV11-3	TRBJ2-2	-	CASSLFRSPGELFF	TGTGCCAGCAGCTTATTCCGCTCCCCGGGGGAGCTGTTTTTT
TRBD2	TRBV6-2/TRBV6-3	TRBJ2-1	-	CASSSLGLAGDNEQFF	TGTGCCAGCAGTTCGTTAGGACTAGCGGGAGACAATGAGCAGTTCTTC
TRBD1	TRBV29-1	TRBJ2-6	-	CSVEIPAGGFPGANVLTF	TGCAGCGTTGAAATCCCAGCAGGGGGCTTTCCTGGGGCCAACGTCCTGACTTTC
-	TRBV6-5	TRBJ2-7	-	CASSTGSYEQYF	TGTGCCAGCAGTACCGGGTCCTACGAGCAGTACTTC
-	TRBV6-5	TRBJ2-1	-	CASRGLAYLNEQFF	TGTGCCAGCAGGGGTCTAGCGTATCTCAATGAGCAGTTCTTC
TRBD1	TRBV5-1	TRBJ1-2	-	CASSLGTASYGYTF	TGCGCCAGCAGCCTAGGGACAGCTTCCTATGGCTACACCTTC
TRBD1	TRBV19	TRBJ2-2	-	CASRKQGLANTGELFF	TGTGCCAGTAGAAAACAGGGGCTTGCGAACACCGGGGAGCTGTTTTTT
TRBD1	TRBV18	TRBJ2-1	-	CASSSGTGDWEQFF	TGTGCCAGCTCATCCGGGACAGGTGATTGGGAGCAGTTCTTC
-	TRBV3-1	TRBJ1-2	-	CASSQDVGYTF	TGTGCCAGCAGCCAAGATGTTGGCTACACCTTC
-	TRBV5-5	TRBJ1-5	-	CASSFSQTYQPQHF	TGTGCCAGCAGCTTTTCCCAGACTTATCAGCCCCAGCATTTT
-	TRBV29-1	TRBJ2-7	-	CSVEDLTGRHHEQYF	TGCAGCGTTGAAGACCTGACAGGGAGGCACCACGAGCAGTACTTC
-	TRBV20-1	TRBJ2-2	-	CSDARTGELFF	TGCAGTGACGCGAGAACCGGGGAGCTGTTTTTT
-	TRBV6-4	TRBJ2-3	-	CASSVSDADPSTDTQYF	TGTGCCAGCAGTGTGTCGGACGCCGATCCGAGCACAGATACGCAGTATTTT
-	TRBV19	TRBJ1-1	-	CASSIREGEAFF	TGTGCCAGTAGTATTAGAGAGGGTGAAGCTTTCTTT
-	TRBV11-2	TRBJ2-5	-	CASSLKTQYF	TGTGCCAGCAGCTTGAAGACCCAGTACTTC
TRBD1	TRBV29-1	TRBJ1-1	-	CSVRTGMNTEAFF	TGCAGCGTTAGGACAGGCATGAACACTGAAGCTTTCTTT
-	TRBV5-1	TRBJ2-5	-	CASSLDTQETQYF	TGCGCCAGCAGCTTGGATACGCAAGAGACCCAGTACTTC
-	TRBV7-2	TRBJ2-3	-	CASSRTGAGSATDTQYF	TGTGCCAGCAGCCGTACGGGAGCGGGTTCTGCGACAGATACGCAGTATTTT
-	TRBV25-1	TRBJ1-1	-	CASSEWGGSEAFF	TGTGCCAGCAGTGAATGGGGAGGCTCTGAAGCTTTCTTT
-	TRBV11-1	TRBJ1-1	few	CASRLPLEGMNTEAFF	TGTGCCAGCAGGCTCCCTTTAGAGGGAATGAACACTGAAGCTTTCTTT
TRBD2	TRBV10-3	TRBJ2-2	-	CAIREGMNTGELFF	TGTGCCATTCGGGAGGGGATGAACACCGGGGAGCTGTTTTTT
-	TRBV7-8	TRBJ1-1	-	CASSPNKGKKPEAFF	TGTGCCAGCAGCCCGAACAAGGGAAAAAAACCTGAAGCTTTCTTT
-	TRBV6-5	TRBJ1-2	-	CASSSDSRGNYGYTF	TGTGCCAGCAGTTCCGACAGCAGGGGTAACTATGGCTACACCTTC
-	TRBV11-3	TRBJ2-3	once	CASSLARASDTQYF	TGTGCCAGCAGCTTAGCCAGGGCGTCAGATACGCAGTATTTT
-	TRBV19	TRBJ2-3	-	CASSIAGGADTQYF	TGTGCCAGTAGTATAGCCGGGGGCGCAGATACGCAGTATTTT
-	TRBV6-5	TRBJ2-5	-	CASSYSQGLKTQYF	TGTGCCAGCAGTTACTCACAGGGTTTGAAGACCCAGTACTTC
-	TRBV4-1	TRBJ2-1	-	CASSFRDSYNEQFF	TGCGCCAGCAGCTTCCGGGACTCCTACAATGAGCAGTTCTTC
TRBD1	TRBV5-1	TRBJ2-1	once	CASSVTGGDEQFF	TGCGCCAGCAGCGTGACAGGGGGCGATGAGCAGTTCTTC
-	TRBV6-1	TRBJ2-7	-	CASSDPIKGYEQYF	TGTGCCAGCAGTGACCCGATTAAGGGCTACGAGCAGTACTTC
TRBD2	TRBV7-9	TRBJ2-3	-	CASSSTSGGPRDTQYF	TGTGCCAGCAGCTCGACTAGCGGGGGGCCGCGCGATACGCAGTATTTT
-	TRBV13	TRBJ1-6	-	CASSSQTAPPLHF	TGTGCCAGCAGCTCCCAGACCGCGCCGCCCCTCCACTTT